This T cell receptor (beta chain) came from a study of blood T cell repertoires in COVID-19. Study-wide context: COVID-19 samples from acute and convalescent phases originated in the United States, Italy and Spain. T cells, B-cell-depleted T cells, or PBMCs supplied cDNA or gDNA.

Germline V CDR1 and CDR2: SGHRS, YFSETQ. J was trimmed by 4 bases and V by 0 bases; bases with no gene match: 2. The CDR3 spans 15 residues. In the source study's methods: Reference gene primer amplification in the assay estimated nucleated cell counts. Assay: immunoSEQ multiplex PCR; the TCRdb copy retains only in-frame clones and omits some. For V, J and clone size, that table is used; D and trimming come from the DNA. Of around 180,000 clones listed, 88% are singletons. The source is a man in his sixties or seventies with active or convalescent COVID-19. Sequenced input: peripheral blood. V and J are TRBV5-1 and TRBJ2-5; TRBD1 aligns across 11 bases. In nucleotides, the CDR3 is TGCGCCAGCAGCTTGGTGGGACAGGGGGGAGAGACCCAGTACTTC. This gives the protein CASSLVGQGGETQYF. Combining the CDR3 with reference TRBV5-1 and TRBJ2-5 gives the whole variable domain KAGVTQTPRYLIKTRGQQVTLSCSPISGHRSVSWYQQTPGQGLQFLFEYFSETQRNKGNFPGRFSGRQFSNSRSEMNVSTLELGDSALYLCASSLVGQGGETQYFGPGTRLLVL.